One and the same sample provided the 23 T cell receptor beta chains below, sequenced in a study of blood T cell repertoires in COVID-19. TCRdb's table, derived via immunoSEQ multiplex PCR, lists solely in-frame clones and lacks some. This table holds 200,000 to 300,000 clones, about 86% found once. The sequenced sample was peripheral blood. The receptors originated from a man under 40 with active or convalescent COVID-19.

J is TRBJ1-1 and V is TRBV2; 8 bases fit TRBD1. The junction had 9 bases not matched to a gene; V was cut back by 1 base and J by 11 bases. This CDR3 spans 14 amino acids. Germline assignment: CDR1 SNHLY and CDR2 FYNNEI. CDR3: CASSEDGLGQEAFF. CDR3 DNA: TGTGCCAGCAGTGAAGACGGGTTGGGACAGGAGGCTTTCTTT.

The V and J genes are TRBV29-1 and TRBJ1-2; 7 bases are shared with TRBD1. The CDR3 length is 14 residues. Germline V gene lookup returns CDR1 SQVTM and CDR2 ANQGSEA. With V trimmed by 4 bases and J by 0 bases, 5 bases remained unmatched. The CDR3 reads CSVAGQFSNYGYTF. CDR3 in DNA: TGCAGCGTTGCGGGACAGTTCTCTAACTATGGCTACACCTTC.

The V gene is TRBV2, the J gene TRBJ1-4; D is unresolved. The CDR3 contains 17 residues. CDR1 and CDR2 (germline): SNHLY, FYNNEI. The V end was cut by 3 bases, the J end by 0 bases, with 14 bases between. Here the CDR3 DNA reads TGTGCCAGCAGTGATTCGTTCGGGAAGGCAACTAATGAAAAACTGTTTTTT. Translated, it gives CASSDSFGKATNEKLFF.

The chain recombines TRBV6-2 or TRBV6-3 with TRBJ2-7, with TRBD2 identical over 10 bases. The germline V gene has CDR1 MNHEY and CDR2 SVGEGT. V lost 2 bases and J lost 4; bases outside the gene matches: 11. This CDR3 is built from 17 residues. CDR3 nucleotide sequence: TGTGCCAGCAGTTACGCGAGCGAGCGGGGGGGCTCTTACGAGCAGTACTTC. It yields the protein CASSYASERGGSYEQYF.

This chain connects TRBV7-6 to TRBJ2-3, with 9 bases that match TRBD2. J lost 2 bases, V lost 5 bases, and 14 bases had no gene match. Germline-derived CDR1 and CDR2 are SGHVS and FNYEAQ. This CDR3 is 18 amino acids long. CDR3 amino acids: CASSHGSVAGGTTDTQYF. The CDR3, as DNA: TGTGCCAGCAGCCACGGGTCTGTTGCGGGGGGGACCACAGATACGCAGTATTTT.

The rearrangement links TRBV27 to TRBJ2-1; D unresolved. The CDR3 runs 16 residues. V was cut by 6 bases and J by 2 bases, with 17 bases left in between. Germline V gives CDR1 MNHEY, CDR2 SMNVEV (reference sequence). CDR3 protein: CASRSGPFPPYNEQFF. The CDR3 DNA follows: TGTGCCAGCAGGAGTGGGCCCTTTCCCCCCTACAATGAGCAGTTCTTC.

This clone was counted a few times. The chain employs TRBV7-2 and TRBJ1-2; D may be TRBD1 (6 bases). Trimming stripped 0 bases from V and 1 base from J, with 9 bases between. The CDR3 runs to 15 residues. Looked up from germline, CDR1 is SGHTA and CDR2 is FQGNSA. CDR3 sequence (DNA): TGTGCCAGCAGCTTAGCCAGGACAGTTAACTATGGCTACACCTTC. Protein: CASSLARTVNYGYTF.

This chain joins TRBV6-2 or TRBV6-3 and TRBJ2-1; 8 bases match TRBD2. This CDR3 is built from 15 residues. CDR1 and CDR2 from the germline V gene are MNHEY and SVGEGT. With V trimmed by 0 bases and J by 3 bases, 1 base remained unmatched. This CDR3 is CASSYSSGGYNEQFF. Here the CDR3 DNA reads TGTGCCAGCAGTTACTCGAGCGGGGGCTACAATGAGCAGTTCTTC.

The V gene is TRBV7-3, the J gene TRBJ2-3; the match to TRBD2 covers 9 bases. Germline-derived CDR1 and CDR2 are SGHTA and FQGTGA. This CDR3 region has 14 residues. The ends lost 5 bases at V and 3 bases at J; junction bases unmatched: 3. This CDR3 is CASSLGLATDTQYF. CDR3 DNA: TGTGCCAGCAGCCTGGGACTAGCTACAGATACGCAGTATTTT.

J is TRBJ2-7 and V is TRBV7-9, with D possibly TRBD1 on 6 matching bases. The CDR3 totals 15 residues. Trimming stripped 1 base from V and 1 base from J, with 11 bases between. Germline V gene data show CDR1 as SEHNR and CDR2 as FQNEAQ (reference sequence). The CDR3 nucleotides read TGTGCCAGCAGCTTAGAATGGGACAAATCCTACGAGCAGTACTTC. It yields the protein CASSLEWDKSYEQYF.

The CDR3 bases are TGTGCCAGCAGCCAACACCAGGCGGGGAGTCGGTCCCAGCATTTT. Translated, it gives CASSQHQAGSRSQHF. The chain recombines TRBV7-2 with TRBJ1-5; D ambiguous. Trimming took off 5 bases at V and 11 bases at J, with 22 bases between the two ends. Looked up from germline, CDR1 is SGHTA and CDR2 is FQGNSA. CDR3 length: 15 amino acids.

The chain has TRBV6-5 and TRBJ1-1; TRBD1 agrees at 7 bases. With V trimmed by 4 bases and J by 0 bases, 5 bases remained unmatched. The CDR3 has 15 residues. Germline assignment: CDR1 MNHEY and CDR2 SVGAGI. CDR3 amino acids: CASSSGTVMNTEAFF. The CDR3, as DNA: TGTGCCAGCAGTTCCGGGACAGTCATGAACACTGAAGCTTTCTTT.

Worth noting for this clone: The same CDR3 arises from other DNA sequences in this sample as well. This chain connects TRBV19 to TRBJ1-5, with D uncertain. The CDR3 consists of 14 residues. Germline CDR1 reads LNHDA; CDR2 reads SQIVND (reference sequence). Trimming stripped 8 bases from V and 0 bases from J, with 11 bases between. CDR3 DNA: TGTGCCAGTTCGACGGGTAATAGCAATCAGCCCCAGCATTTT. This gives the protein CASSTGNSNQPQHF. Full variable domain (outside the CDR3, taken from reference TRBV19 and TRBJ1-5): DGGITQSPKYLFRKEGQNVTLSCEQNLNHDAMYWYRQDPGQGLRLIYYSQIVNDFQKGDIAEGYSVSREKKESFPLTVTSAQKNPTAFYLCASSTGNSNQPQHFGDGTRLSIL.

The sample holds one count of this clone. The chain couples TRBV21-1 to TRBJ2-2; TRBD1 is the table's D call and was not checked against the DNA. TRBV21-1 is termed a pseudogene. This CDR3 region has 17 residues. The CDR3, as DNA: TGTGCCAGCATACGGGGCTCCGGGACAGGGTTGATTAGGGAGCTGTTTTTT. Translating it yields CASIRGSGTGLIRELFF.

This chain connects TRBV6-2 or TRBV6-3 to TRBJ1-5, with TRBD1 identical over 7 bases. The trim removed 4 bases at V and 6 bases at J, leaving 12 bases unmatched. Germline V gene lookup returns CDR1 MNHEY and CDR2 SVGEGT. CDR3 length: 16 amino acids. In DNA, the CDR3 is TGTGCCAGCAGTTTTGACAGGGCAGTCGCCCGTCAGCCCCAGCATTTT. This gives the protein CASSFDRAVARQPQHF.

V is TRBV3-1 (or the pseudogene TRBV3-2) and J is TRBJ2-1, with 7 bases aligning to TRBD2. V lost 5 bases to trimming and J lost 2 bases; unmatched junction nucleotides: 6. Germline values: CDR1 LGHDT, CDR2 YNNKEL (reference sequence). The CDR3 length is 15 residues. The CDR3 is CASSSAGVTYNEQFF. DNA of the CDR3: TGTGCCAGCAGCTCCGCGGGGGTTACCTACAATGAGCAGTTCTTC.

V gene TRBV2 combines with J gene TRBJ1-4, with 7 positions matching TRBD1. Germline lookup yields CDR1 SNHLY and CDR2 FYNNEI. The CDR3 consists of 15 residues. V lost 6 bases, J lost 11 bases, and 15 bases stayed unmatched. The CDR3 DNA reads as TGTGCCAGCAGGCCCCCCAGGGGGATGGTTCAGAAACTGTTTTTT. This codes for CASRPPRGMVQKLFF.

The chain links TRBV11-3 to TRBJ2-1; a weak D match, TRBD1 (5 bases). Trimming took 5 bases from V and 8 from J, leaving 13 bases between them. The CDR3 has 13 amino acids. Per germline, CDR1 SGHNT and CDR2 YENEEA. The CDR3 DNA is TGTGCCAGCAGCCAAAGGGGTGTCGATGAGCAGTTCTTC. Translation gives CASSQRGVDEQFF.

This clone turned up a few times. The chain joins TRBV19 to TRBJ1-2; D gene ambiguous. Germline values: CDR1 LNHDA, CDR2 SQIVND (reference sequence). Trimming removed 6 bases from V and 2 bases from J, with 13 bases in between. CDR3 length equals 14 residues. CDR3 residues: CASSNRIGNYGYTF. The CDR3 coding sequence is TGTGCCAGTAGCAACAGAATTGGAAACTATGGCTACACCTTC.

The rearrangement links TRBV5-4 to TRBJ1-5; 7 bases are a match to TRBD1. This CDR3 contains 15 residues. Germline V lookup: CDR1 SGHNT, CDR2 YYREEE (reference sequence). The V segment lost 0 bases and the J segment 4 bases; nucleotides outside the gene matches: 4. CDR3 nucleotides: TGTGCCAGCAGCTTGGACAGGGGTGAGAATCAGCCCCAGCATTTT. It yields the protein CASSLDRGENQPQHF. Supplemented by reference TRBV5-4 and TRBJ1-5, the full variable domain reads ETGVTQSPTHLIKTRGQQVTLRCSSQSGHNTVSWYQQALGQGPQFIFQYYREEENGRGNFPPRFSGLQFPNYSSELNVNALELDDSALYLCASSLDRGENQPQHFGDGTRLSIL.

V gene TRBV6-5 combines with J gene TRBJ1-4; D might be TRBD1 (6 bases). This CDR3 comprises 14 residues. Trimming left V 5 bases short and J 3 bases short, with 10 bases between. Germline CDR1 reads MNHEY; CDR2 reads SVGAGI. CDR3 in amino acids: CASSRGGANEKLFF. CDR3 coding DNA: TGTGCCAGCAGTAGAGGGGGAGCTAATGAAAAACTGTTTTTT.

CDR3 in amino acids: CASSALAGGIKTQYF. In nucleotides, the CDR3 is TGTGCCAGCAGCGCCCTAGCGGGGGGTATTAAGACCCAGTACTTC. The V and J genes are TRBV7-3 and TRBJ2-5, with 11 positions matching TRBD2. The V gene end was trimmed by 5 bases and the J gene end by 6 bases; junction bases not matched to a gene: 8. Germline-derived CDR1 and CDR2 are SGHTA and FQGTGA. This CDR3 spans 15 amino acids.

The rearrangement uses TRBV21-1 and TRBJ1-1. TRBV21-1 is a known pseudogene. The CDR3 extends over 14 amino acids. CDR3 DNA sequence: TGTGCCAGCAGCGCCCCGCCGGGGGGTACTGAAGCTTTCTTT. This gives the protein CASSAPPGGTEAFF.